These 24 T cell receptor beta chains share one sample of origin, sequenced in a study of metastatic and nonmetastatic thyroid tumors. TCRdb re-called the PCR reads through MiXCR. Among roughly 20,000 clones listed, under 35% were seen once. Thyroid surgery was performed in patients who had received no treatment beforehand. The sequenced sample consisted of blood. These receptors originate from a female donor with papillary thyroid cancer or a benign thyroid nodule (not recorded which). Some clones in this sample may be carry-over from other donors' samples.

This clone was counted only a few times. Relative to the germline gene, one junction end is altered; a read error may explain this. This chain connects TRBV28 to TRBJ2-2; no reliable D call. The CDR3 runs 16 residues. Germline CDR1 is MDHEN and CDR2 is SYDVKM. The CDR3 loop reads CASSPSGDLVTGELFF. The CDR3 DNA reads as TGTGCCAGCAGTCCCAGTGGGGATCTGGTCACCGGTGAGCTGTTTTTT.

The V call is TRBV6-1, the J call TRBJ1-6; 9 bases map to TRBD1. The germline gives CDR1 MNHNS, CDR2 SASEGT. The CDR3 totals 13 residues. The trim removed 6 bases at V and 12 bases at J, leaving 6 bases unmatched. CDR3 amino acids: CASRTDRGVPLHF. The DNA for the CDR3 is TGTGCCAGCAGGACGGACAGGGGTGTACCCCTCCACTTT.

CDR3 loop: CASRFREGTYEQYF. Written as DNA, the CDR3 is TGTGCCAGCAGGTTCAGGGAGGGGACCTACGAGCAGTACTTC. The V and J genes are TRBV11-2 and TRBJ2-7; 7 positions agree with TRBD2. The V segment lost 6 bases and the J segment 2 bases; nucleotides outside the gene matches: 7. This CDR3 contains 14 residues. In germline, CDR1 is SGHAT, CDR2 FQNNGV.

Regarding this clone: The junction and the germline gene differ at one end; a read error may be behind it. The rearrangement uses TRBV6-1 and TRBJ1-2; D is possibly TRBD1 (5 bases). This CDR3 is built from 12 residues. CDR1 and CDR2 from the germline V gene are MNHNS and SASEGT. For the CDR3, the DNA is TGTGCCAGCAACCGGGACGGATATGGCTACAACTTC. Translated, it gives CASNRDGYGYNF.

This clone was seen ten or more times. This chain uses TRBV20-1 with TRBJ2-1; D is possibly TRBD1 or TRBD2 (5 bases each). Germline assignment: CDR1 DFQATT and CDR2 SNEGSKA (reference sequence). The CDR3 has 14 amino acids. The V end was cut by 7 bases, the J end by 3 bases, with 16 bases between. The CDR3 here is CSVPALGDYNEQFF. In nucleotides, the CDR3 is TGCAGTGTTCCCGCGCTGGGGGACTACAATGAGCAGTTCTTC.

This chain connects TRBV24-1 to TRBJ2-2, with D possibly matching TRBD2 (6 bases). Germline V gene data show CDR1 as KGHDR and CDR2 as SFDVKD. This CDR3 contains 15 residues. With 6 bases removed from V and 3 bases from J, the gap between germline ends came to 13 bases. CDR3 in DNA: TGTGCCACCAGTAGTGTAGCGGTCTACACCGGGGAGCTGTTTTTT. Its translation is CATSSVAVYTGELFF.

This clone was picked up a small number of times. The identical CDR3 is also encoded by other nucleotide sequences in the sample. The chain couples TRBV6-1 to TRBJ2-7, with D possibly matching TRBD1 (6 bases). V was shortened by 6 bases and J by 7 bases, with 16 bases between the two germline ends. Per germline, CDR1 MNHNS and CDR2 SASEGT. The CDR3 runs 13 residues. CDR3: CASRRDTTGEQYF. CDR3 DNA sequence: TGTGCCAGCAGAAGGGACACGACGGGAGAGCAGTACTTC.

There are many counts of this clone. The chain has TRBV20-1 and TRBJ1-2; D gene uncertain. The V gene lost 7 bases and the J gene lost 0 bases, with 15 bases spanning the gap. Looked up from germline, CDR1 is DFQATT and CDR2 is SNEGSKA (reference sequence). The CDR3 sequence is 14 residues long. CDR3: CSVGQERANYGYTF. CDR3 DNA sequence: TGCAGTGTCGGGCAGGAGAGAGCTAACTATGGCTACACCTTC.

There are many counts of this clone. The gene calls are TRBV9 and TRBJ1-4; 8 nucleotides match TRBD1. CDR1 and CDR2 (germline): SGDLS, YYNGEE. The CDR3 is 15 residues long. With 2 bases clipped from V and 3 bases from J, the junction kept 3 bases outside the gene matches. The CDR3 DNA sequence: TGTGCCAGCAGCGTCCAGGGGGCTTCTAATGAAAAACTGTTTTTT. Its translation: CASSVQGASNEKLFF.

By sample fraction, this clone is medium-sized. CDR3 coding DNA: TGCAGTGCTCCCCTTCCGGGACTGTTCTACGAGCAGTACTTC. Translation: CSAPLPGLFYEQYF. The chain joins TRBV20-1 to TRBJ2-7; tentative D call: TRBD2 (6 bases). Germline assignment: CDR1 DFQATT and CDR2 SNEGSKA (reference sequence). This CDR3 is built from 14 residues. Between the trimmed V and J ends, which lost 5 bases and 3 bases, there was a span of 17 bases.

This clone was seen at least ten times. The chain's CDR3 is CASSQDWSRGAFF. Written as DNA, the CDR3 is TGTGCCAGCAGCCAAGATTGGTCCCGTGGGGCTTTCTTT. The chain recombines TRBV3-1 with TRBJ1-1; D call uncertain. Trimming pared 0 bases from V and 11 bases from J, leaving 13 bases between. The CDR3 loop spans 13 amino acids. Germline V gene sequence: CDR1 LGHDT, CDR2 YNNKEL (reference sequence).

This clone came up a few times. The chain carries TRBV27 and TRBJ2-7, with TRBD2 matching over 12 bases. The CDR3 spans 13 residues. CDR1 and CDR2 (germline): MNHEY, SMNVEV (reference sequence). The V gene end was trimmed by 8 bases and the J gene end by 7 bases; junction bases not matched to a gene: 6. This chain's CDR3 is CASGRTSGMEQYV. In nucleotides, the CDR3 is TGTGCCAGCGGCCGGACTAGCGGGATGGAGCAGTACGTC.

This clone was detected a few times. The limits of the CDR3 on the DNA are not certain, so only TCRdb's listed CDR3 is given. The rearrangement uses TRBV28 and TRBJ2-7; the DNA was not compared with TRBD1, the D call given in the table. CDR1 is MDHEN, CDR2 SYDVKM, per germline. A total of 17 residues make up the CDR3, ends included. CDR3: CTSVPTAWGTGGYEQYF.

This clone was recorded many times. The rearrangement uses TRBV25-1 and TRBJ2-2; possible D gene TRBD2, 5 bases. CDR3 length: 15 residues. CDR1 and CDR2 (germline): MGHDK, SYGVNS. Between the trimmed V and J ends, which lost 2 bases and 3 bases, there was a span of 10 bases. For the CDR3, the DNA is TGTGCCAGCAGTGAACGTAGCGCGTACACCGGGGAGCTGTTTTTT. Protein product: CASSERSAYTGELFF.

The V call is TRBV20-1, the J call TRBJ2-3; D gene ambiguous. Between the trimmed V and J ends, which lost 4 bases and 6 bases, there was a span of 17 bases. Germline lookup yields CDR1 DFQATT and CDR2 SNEGSKA (reference sequence). The CDR3 length is 14 residues. CDR3 sequence (DNA): TGCAGTGCTATGGGCCAAAGAGGTCTGGATACGCAGTATTTT. Translation gives CSAMGQRGLDTQYF.

There are many counts of this clone. The genes are TRBV20-1 and TRBJ2-1; D is unclear. V was shortened by 0 bases and J by 10 bases, with 13 bases between the two germline ends. Germline V lookup: CDR1 DFQATT, CDR2 SNEGSKA (reference sequence). This CDR3 contains 13 residues. CDR3 coding DNA: TGCAGTGCTAGAGACCCTCCCCAAAAGGAGCAGTTCTTC. This codes for CSARDPPQKEQFF.

The gene calls are TRBV6-1 and TRBJ2-7; a weak D match, TRBD1 (6 bases). The V and J ends lost 8 bases and 0 bases respectively, with 8 bases between them. From germline, CDR1 is MNHNS and CDR2 SASEGT. The CDR3 extends over 12 amino acids. CDR3 region: CASADSSYEQYF. The CDR3 DNA sequence: TGTGCCAGCGCGGACAGCTCCTACGAGCAGTACTTC.

The J gene is TRBJ2-7, the V gene TRBV28; D may be TRBD1 (6 bases). V lost 4 bases and J lost 0, with 16 bases in between. This CDR3 is built from 16 residues. The germline gives CDR1 MDHEN, CDR2 SYDVKM. The CDR3 DNA reads TGTGCCAGCAGTTCCATCTTAGGACAGAGCTCCTACGAGCAGTACTTC. Protein product: CASSSILGQSSYEQYF.

This clone is labeled as medium-sized. V usage is TRBV12-3 or TRBV12-4 and J usage is TRBJ2-1, with D possibly TRBD2 on 6 matching bases. This CDR3 region has 16 residues. Trimming shortened V by 5 bases and J by 0 bases, and 14 bases separated the two germline ends. The CDR3 nucleotides read TGTGCCAGCAGTCCCCCGGGACTGGGCTCCTACAATGAGCAGTTCTTC. Encoded protein: CASSPPGLGSYNEQFF.

V is TRBV11-1 and J is TRBJ2-1; tentatively, D is TRBD2 (6 bases). Trimming left V 1 base short and J 7 bases short, with 14 bases between. Germline lookup yields CDR1 SGHAT and CDR2 FQDESV (reference sequence). The CDR3 consists of 15 residues. The CDR3 bases are TGTGCCAGCAGCTTAGGTCAGGGAGGTGGAAATGAGCAGTTCTTC. Translating gives CASSLGQGGGNEQFF.

This clone was seen many times. This clone may be a read error of a much larger clone one base away. This chain connects TRBV6-4 to TRBJ2-1; D remains ambiguous. CDR3 size: 18 residues. CDR1 and CDR2 (germline): MRHNA, SNTAGT. In nucleotides, the CDR3 is TGTGCCAGCAGTCTCAACCCGACCACCACTATCTCCGACAATGAGCAGTTCTTC. Its protein product is CASSLNPTTTISDNEQFF.

V is TRBV20-1 and J is TRBJ1-2; a possible D gene is TRBD1 (6 bases). The V gene's germline CDR1 is DFQATT and CDR2 SNEGSKA (reference sequence). Trimming shortened V by 3 bases and J by 2 bases, and 7 bases separated the two germline ends. This CDR3 contains 12 residues. CDR3 bases: TGCAGTGCTAGCCAGGGGAACTATGGCTACACCTTC. It is translated as CSASQGNYGYTF.

This clone was counted many times. The chain has TRBV13 and TRBJ1-2; TRBD1 might be the D (5 bases). The CDR3 has 18 amino acids. The ends were cut back, 5 bases at V and 1 base at J, with 23 bases in the middle. CDR1 and CDR2 from the germline V gene are PRHDT and FYEKMQ (reference sequence). The CDR3 DNA sequence: TGTGCCAGCAGCCCCTCATGGATCGGAAGGGGCGATAACTATGGCTACACCTTC. Protein product: CASSPSWIGRGDNYGYTF.

This clone was seen more than once but under ten times. The rearrangement links TRBV15 to TRBJ1-1; 7 bases are shared with TRBD1. Germline values: CDR1 LNHNV, CDR2 YYDKDF (reference sequence). This CDR3 region has 13 residues. Trimming took 8 bases from V and 2 from J; bases not matched to a gene: 5. DNA of the CDR3: TGTGCCACCCAAGACAGGGCCAACACTGAAGCTTTCTTT. Residues: CATQDRANTEAFF.